This passage covers 10 T cell receptor beta chains from one sample sequenced in a study of shared clonotypes between healthy human individuals. Some clones are missing from TCRdb's copy, which holds only in-frame ones; the method was immunoSEQ multiplex PCR. The sample yields roughly 700,000 clones, 90% seen once. Specimen: memory CD8+ T cells from PBMCs. Subset: CD45RO+ cells pooled with CCR7-negative TemRA cells. The receptors were sampled from a man aged 18 to 29 in good health. Some clones in this sample may be carry-over from other donors' samples.

The gene calls are TRBV19 and TRBJ1-5; D may be TRBD1 (6 bases). CDR3 size: 19 residues. Germline V gene data show CDR1 as LNHDA and CDR2 as SQIVND (reference sequence). With 5 bases removed from V and 3 bases from J, the gap between germline ends came to 26 bases. Written as DNA, the CDR3 is TGTGCCAGTAGTTTGCTCTCCCCTTTTGCAACAGGGTACAATCAGCCCCAGCATTTT. Amino acid sequence: CASSLLSPFATGYNQPQHF.

J is TRBJ2-3 and V is TRBV6-5, with 9 positions matching TRBD1. Germline V CDR1 and CDR2: MNHEY, SVGAGI. After removal of 5 bases from V and 5 bases from J, the junction contained 8 bases not matched to a gene. The CDR3 runs 15 residues. The chain's CDR3 is CASSPRTGVGDTQYF. The DNA of the CDR3 is TGTGCCAGCAGTCCTAGGACAGGGGTGGGAGATACGCAGTATTTT.

The CDR3 bases are TGTGCCAGCAGTTTGTTGGGGTATGGGGGGCACCACTCTGGGGCCAACGTCCTGACTTTC. The encoded protein is CASSLLGYGGHHSGANVLTF. V gene TRBV28 combines with J gene TRBJ2-6; TRBD1 or TRBD2 may be the D gene (6 bases each). The CDR3 runs 20 residues. The V end lost 3 bases, the J end lost 0 bases, and 21 bases lay between the germline ends. The V gene's germline CDR1 is MDHEN and CDR2 SYDVKM.

The chain is built from TRBV28 and TRBJ1-1; D call uncertain. This CDR3 is built from 11 residues. The germline CDR1 and CDR2 sequences are MDHEN and SYDVKM. Trimming removed 7 bases at V and 2 bases at J, with 5 bases between. CDR3 loop: CASNRNTEAFF. CDR3 bases: TGTGCCAGCAATAGAAACACTGAAGCTTTCTTT.

This clone was observed at least ten times. The rearrangement links TRBV29-1 to TRBJ2-1; D gene unclear. Per the germline V gene, CDR1 is SQVTM and CDR2 is ANQGSEA. Trimming removed 1 base at V and 7 bases at J, with 11 bases between. The CDR3 is 13 residues long. CDR3 nucleotide sequence: TGCAGCGTTGAAGGCCAGCGTCTGAATGAGCAGTTCTTC. Translation: CSVEGQRLNEQFF.

The table lists this clone with a count of one. This chain connects TRBV29-1 to TRBJ2-5, with 8 positions matching TRBD2. The J call may be wrong; the DNA end is better matched by TRBJ2-7. Germline assignment: CDR1 SQVTM and CDR2 ANQGSEA. This CDR3 is built from 14 residues. The CDR3 loop is CSVVGTSGNYEQYF. In DNA, the CDR3 is TGCAGCGTTGTTGGAACTAGCGGTAACTACGAGCAGTACTTC.

The rearrangement joins TRBV14 to TRBJ2-1; 10 bases line up with TRBD1. The V and J ends lost 7 bases and 6 bases, in that order; junction bases with no gene match: 3. The CDR3 is 13 residues long. CDR1 is SGHDN, CDR2 FVKESK, per germline. CDR3 coding DNA: TGTGCCAGCAAACGGACAGGGGGCAATGAGCAGTTCTTC. Translation gives CASKRTGGNEQFF.

V and J are TRBV5-6 and TRBJ1-6, with D unclear. Trimming cost V 3 bases and J 13 bases, with 14 bases left between them. Germline lookup yields CDR1 SGHDT and CDR2 YYEEEE. CDR3 length: 13 residues. This CDR3 reads CASSSNKREPLHF. The CDR3 DNA sequence: TGTGCCAGCAGCTCAAACAAACGGGAGCCCCTCCACTTT.

The count of this clone is one. At one of its ends the junction is not consistent with the germline gene, which may arise from a read error. The chain carries TRBV7-9 and TRBJ2-7, with 9 positions matching TRBD2. Germline CDR1 SEHNR, CDR2 FQNEAQ (reference sequence). This CDR3 contains 17 residues. The CDR3 DNA is TGCGCCAGCAGCCACCGTCCGGTGCGGGAGGGCCGGTACGAGCAGTACTTC. Encoded protein: CASSHRPVREGRYEQYF.

The rearrangement links TRBV28 to TRBJ2-7; D tentatively fits TRBD1 or TRBD2 (6 bases each). CDR1 is MDHEN and CDR2 is SYDVKM in the germline V gene. V gave up 4 bases and J gave up 3 bases, with 10 bases separating them. The CDR3 has 13 amino acids. The CDR3, as DNA: TGTGCCAGCAGTTGGGGGGCCTTCTACGAGCAGTACTTC. It encodes CASSWGAFYEQYF. The full variable domain, rest sourced from reference TRBV28 and TRBJ2-7, is DVKVTQSSRYLVKRTGEKVFLECVQDMDHENMFWYRQDPGLGLRLIYFSYDVKMKEKGDIPEGYSVSREKKERFSLILESASTNQTSMYLCASSWGAFYEQYFGPGTRLTVT.